The rows below give T cell receptor beta chains drawn from one sample of a study of blood T cell repertoires in COVID-19. The repertoire was sequenced with immunoSEQ multiplex PCR; TCRdb's copy has only in-frame clones and lacks some. Among approximately 150,000 clones listed, 84% were seen once. The sample was peripheral blood. The receptors were gathered from a human donor in a cohort sampled during active COVID-19. Both conserved end residues are part of each CDR3. Each record gives: D gene, V gene, J gene, clone size, CDR3 DNA, CDR3 protein. The D gene is left open where the match is weak. Clone sizes are given selectively: once, few, many, or a class where the clone is expanded.

>-|TRBV9|TRBJ2-3|once
TGTGCCAGCAGCGCCGACACAGAGACAGATACGCAGTATTTT
CASSADTETDTQYF
>-|TRBV10-3|TRBJ2-5|-
TGTGCCATCTCAGAACCCCAGGGACTCCAAGAGACCCAGTACTTC
CAISEPQGLQETQYF
>-|TRBV5-1|TRBJ1-3|once
TGCGCCAGCAGCTTGGGTAGGGGTCCCTCTGGAAACACCATATATTTT
CASSLGRGPSGNTIYF
>TRBD1|TRBV5-5|TRBJ2-7|-
TGTGCCAGCATCCTGGCCGGACAGGGGGCCTACGAGCAGTATTTC
CASILAGQGAYEQYF
>TRBD2|TRBV9|TRBJ2-1|-
TGTGCCAGCAGCGCCCGGACTAGCGGGGCACCCGAGCAGTTCTTC
CASSARTSGAPEQFF
>-|TRBV28|TRBJ2-2|-
TGTGCCAGCAGTTTACTAGCAGCGAACACCGGGGAGCTGTTTTTT
CASSLLAANTGELFF
>TRBD1|TRBV11-3|TRBJ1-2|-
TGTGCCAGCAGCGAGACAGGGGACGTTAACTATGGCTACACCTTC
CASSETGDVNYGYTF
>TRBD1|TRBV7-9|TRBJ2-7|few
TGTGCCAGCAGCCGAGGGGACAGGGAGTCCTACGAGCAGTACTTC
CASSRGDRESYEQYF
>-|TRBV7-2|TRBJ2-6|-
TGTGCCAGCAGCTTAGGTCAGAATGACGTCCTGACTTTC
CASSLGQNDVLTF
>TRBD2|TRBV27|TRBJ2-2|-
TGTGCCAGCAGGCGGACTAGCGCGAACACCGGGGAGCTGTTTTTT
CASRRTSANTGELFF
>TRBD2|TRBV19|TRBJ2-3|-
TGTGCCAGTAGTATAGTGGCTAGCGGGTCAGATACGCAGTATTTT
CASSIVASGSDTQYF
>-|TRBV10-3|TRBJ1-1|-
TGTGCCATCAGTGATCAGGGAAACACTGAAGCTTTCTTT
CAISDQGNTEAFF
>-|TRBV10-1|TRBJ2-1|-
TGCGCCAGCAGTGAAAGAGGGAACTTTGAGCAGTTCTTC
CASSERGNFEQFF
>TRBD1|TRBV24-1|TRBJ2-1|few
TGTGCCACCAGTGACCCGGACAGGGATAATGAGCAGTTCTTC
CATSDPDRDNEQFF
>-|TRBV6-5|TRBJ2-7|-
TGTGCCAGCAGTCCCAGAGGGACCTACGAGCAGTACTTC
CASSPRGTYEQYF
>-|TRBV30|TRBJ1-2|-
TGTGCCTGGAGTGTAATAGTCGGTTTTGGGAGGGGGGACGATAGCTACACCTTC
CAWSVIVGFGRGDDSYTF
>TRBD2|TRBV20-1|TRBJ2-1|-
TGCAGTGCTAGTGAGTTTAGCGGGAAGCACAATGAGCAGTTCTTC
CSASEFSGKHNEQFF
>TRBD2|TRBV18|TRBJ2-1|-
TGTGCCAGCTCACTTACCGGGACTAGCGGGTACAATGAGCAGTTCTTC
CASSLTGTSGYNEQFF
>TRBD2|TRBV9|TRBJ2-1|-
TGTGCCAGCAGCGGGACTAGCGGGAGGGCCCTCGGCAATGAGCAGTTCTTC
CASSGTSGRALGNEQFF
>-|TRBV2|TRBJ1-1|-
TGTGCCAGCAGTGGGGGAGCTGAAGCTTTCTTT
CASSGGAEAFF
>TRBD1|TRBV9|TRBJ2-7|-
TGTGCCAGCAGCGAAGGGACAGGGGGCTTCTACGAGCAGTACTTC
CASSEGTGGFYEQYF
>-|TRBV21-1|TRBJ1-1|-
TGTGCCAGCAGCAAACCGGGAGGGCTTTTCTTT
CASSKPGGLFF
>-|TRBV29-1|TRBJ2-2|-
TGCAGCGTTACCCCGACTAACACCGGGGAGCTGTTTTTT
CSVTPTNTGELFF
>-|TRBV5-5|TRBJ2-3|-
TGTGCCAGCAGCTTGTCGTTAAAGGGGGGCACAGATACGCAGTATTTT
CASSLSLKGGTDTQYF
>TRBD2|TRBV6-1|TRBJ2-1|-
TGTGCCAGCAGTGAAGAGACTAGCCGGAGCGATGAGCAGTTCTTC
CASSEETSRSDEQFF
>-|TRBV9|TRBJ2-2|-
TGTGCCAGCAGCGTAGCAGAGGGTGTGGCCGGGGAGCTGTTTTTT
CASSVAEGVAGELFF
>-|TRBV7-8|TRBJ2-2|once
TGTGCCAGCAGCGATAAATTACAGGGTTGGGACACCGGGGAGCTGTTTTTT
CASSDKLQGWDTGELFF
>TRBD2|TRBV7-3|TRBJ2-2|-
TGTGCCAGCAGCGTTAGCGGGGGGGCTACGGACGGGGAGCTGTTTTTT
CASSVSGGATDGELFF
>-|TRBV18|TRBJ1-2|-
TGTGCCAGCTCACCAGCAAGAAGCAACTATGGCTACACCTTC
CASSPARSNYGYTF
>-|TRBV5-1|TRBJ1-5|-
TGCGCCAGCAGCTCTGGACAGCCAAATCAGCCCCAGCATTTT
CASSSGQPNQPQHF
>-|TRBV28|TRBJ1-5|once
TGTGCCAGCAGTTTATCGGGTCAGCCCCAGCATTTT
CASSLSGQPQHF
>-|TRBV19|TRBJ1-1|-
TGTGCCAGTATCCGGGTTTTGGGCACTGAAGCTTTCTTT
CASIRVLGTEAFF
>TRBD2|TRBV7-6|TRBJ2-2|-
TGTGCCAGCAGCCCACGGCTAGCGGGGAACACCGGGGAGCTGTTTTTT
CASSPRLAGNTGELFF
>TRBD2|TRBV7-2|TRBJ2-5|-
TGTGCCAGCAGCTTAGCCGGCTCGGGAGGCGGGTACTTC
CASSLAGSGGGYF
>TRBD1|TRBV6-6|TRBJ1-3|-
TGTGCCAGCAGCCCGACAGGGGCAAACACCATATATTTT
CASSPTGANTIYF
>TRBD1|TRBV2|TRBJ1-4|-
TGTGCCAGCAGAGAACAGGGGGCGATTAATGAAAAACTGTTTTTT
CASREQGAINEKLFF
>-|TRBV2|TRBJ2-1|-
TGTGCCAGCACACAGGGTCTCAATGAGCAGTTCTTC
CASTQGLNEQFF
>-|TRBV7-2|TRBJ2-5|-
TGTGCCAGCAGCTTAGGGATCGACAGACAAGAGACCCAGTACTTC
CASSLGIDRQETQYF
>-|TRBV6-1|TRBJ2-3|once
TGTGCCAGCAGTGAAACCTTGGGCGGCACAGATACGCAGTATTTT
CASSETLGGTDTQYF
>-|TRBV4-1|TRBJ2-7|-
TGCGCCAGCAGCCAAACGGGTTTTAAAAGCTCCTACGAGCAGTACTTC
CASSQTGFKSSYEQYF
>-|TRBV18|TRBJ1-2|-
TGTGCCAGCTCACCCCCGGGAGGGAACTATGGCTACACCTTC
CASSPPGGNYGYTF
>-|TRBV7-3|TRBJ1-2|-
TGTGCCAGCAGCTTAAAGGGGGGGCCGGGTGGCTACACCTTC
CASSLKGGPGGYTF
>-|TRBV14|TRBJ2-7|-
TGTGCCAGCAGCCAAGAAGTCAGCTACGAGCAGTACTTC
CASSQEVSYEQYF
>TRBD2|TRBV5-4|TRBJ2-3|-
TGTGCCAGCAGCTTGGCCAGCGGGGGGGGTACAGATACGCAGTATTTT
CASSLASGGGTDTQYF
>-|TRBV5-1|TRBJ2-5|-
TGCGCCAGCAGCTTTGGCGGGGAAGAGACCCAGTACTTC
CASSFGGEETQYF
>TRBD2|TRBV9|TRBJ2-1|once
TGTGCCAGCAGCGCCGGGACTACCGAGCAGTTCTTC
CASSAGTTEQFF
>-|TRBV7-3|TRBJ2-2|-
TGTGCCAGCAGCTTAGATCACTGGGGCGCCGGGGAGCTGTTTTTT
CASSLDHWGAGELFF
>-|TRBV9|TRBJ1-4|once
TGTGCCAGCAGCCCACGGGACAACCTTAATGAAAAGCTGTTTTTT
CASSPRDNLNEKLFF
>-|TRBV3-1/TRBV3-2|TRBJ1-2|-
TGTGCCAGCAGCCAAGCATTGTCAGGAGGCTATGGCTACACCTTC
CASSQALSGGYGYTF
>TRBD2|TRBV11-2|TRBJ2-2|-
TGTGCCAGCAGCTTCCGACGGACTAGCGACACCGGGGAGCTGTTTTTT
CASSFRRTSDTGELFF
>TRBD2|TRBV10-3|TRBJ2-1|few
TGTGCCATCAGTTTCTCCAATAGCGGGGCTAGCGGGTTGAATGAGCAGTTCTTC
CAISFSNSGASGLNEQFF
>-|TRBV6-5|TRBJ1-1|-
TGTGCCACCATTCAGGGGAACACTGAAGCTTTCTTT
CATIQGNTEAFF
>TRBD1|TRBV27|TRBJ2-3|-
TGTGCCAGCCGGGACAGGAGCACAGATACGCAGTATTTT
CASRDRSTDTQYF
>-|TRBV19|TRBJ1-5|-
TGTGCCAGTAGTCCCGGTGGGGGCCTCAGGCAGCCCCAGCATTTT
CASSPGGGLRQPQHF
>TRBD1|TRBV7-9|TRBJ2-1|once
TGTGCCAGCAGCTTAGATCCGGGACAGGGCTACAATGAGCAGTTCTTC
CASSLDPGQGYNEQFF